This TCR beta chain was found in a study of cytomegalovirus exposure and HLA in healthy donors. Donors came from a validation cohort of over a hundred subjects, distinct from the first 666-subject cohort. The table came from immunoSEQ multiplex PCR; TCRdb's copy has only in-frame clones and leaves some out. In the table there are 100,000 to 150,000 clones, 80% to 90% of which are singletons. About this clone: Its antigen is currently unknown.

Regarding the study as a whole: Researchers counted around 180 TCR beta chains as cytomegalovirus-associated. Many donors carried some public TCRs, although rarity characterized most TCR sequences.

V lost 8 bases to trimming and J lost 0 bases, with 13 bases between them. Germline V lookup: CDR1 SNHLY, CDR2 FYNNEI. The CDR3 length is 14 residues. The V and J genes are TRBV2 and TRBJ1-2, with D possibly being TRBD1 (5 bases). This receptor was obtained from a woman in her late teens or twenties in good health and CMV-seronegative. Specimen: PBMCs. CDR3 nucleotides: TGTGCCAGCGGGGGGGAGTTTTCTAACTATGGCTACACCTTC. Protein: CASGGEFSNYGYTF.